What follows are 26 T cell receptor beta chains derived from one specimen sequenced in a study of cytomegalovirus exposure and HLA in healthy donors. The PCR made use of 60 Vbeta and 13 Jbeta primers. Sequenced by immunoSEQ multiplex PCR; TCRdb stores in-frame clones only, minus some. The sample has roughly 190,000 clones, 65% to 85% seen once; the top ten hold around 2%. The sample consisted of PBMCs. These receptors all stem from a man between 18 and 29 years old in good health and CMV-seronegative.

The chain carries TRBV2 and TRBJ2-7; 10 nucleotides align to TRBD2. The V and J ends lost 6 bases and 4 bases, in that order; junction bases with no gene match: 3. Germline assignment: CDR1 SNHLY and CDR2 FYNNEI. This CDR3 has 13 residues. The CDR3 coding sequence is TGTGCCAGCAGGCTAGCGGGAGCATACGAGCAGTACTTC. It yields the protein CASRLAGAYEQYF.

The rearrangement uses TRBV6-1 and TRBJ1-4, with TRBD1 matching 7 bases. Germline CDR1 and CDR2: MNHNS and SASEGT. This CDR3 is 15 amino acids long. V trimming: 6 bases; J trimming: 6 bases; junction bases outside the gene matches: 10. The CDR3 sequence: CASRGTTGFYEKLFF. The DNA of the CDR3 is TGTGCCAGCAGAGGGACGACAGGGTTTTATGAAAAACTGTTTTTT.

The CDR3 coding sequence is TGCAGCGTTGCATTCGGAACAGGGGCTTCCCAAGAGACCCAGTACTTC. This codes for CSVAFGTGASQETQYF. The genes are TRBV29-1 and TRBJ2-5; 7 nucleotides align to TRBD1. The CDR3 loop spans 16 amino acids. The V segment lost 4 bases and the J segment 1 base; nucleotides outside the gene matches: 12. The germline V gene has CDR1 SQVTM and CDR2 ANQGSEA.

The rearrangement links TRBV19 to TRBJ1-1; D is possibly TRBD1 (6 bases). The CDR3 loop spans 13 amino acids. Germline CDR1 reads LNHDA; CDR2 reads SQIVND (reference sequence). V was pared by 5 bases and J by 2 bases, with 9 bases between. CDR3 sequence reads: CASSWTENTEAFF. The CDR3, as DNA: TGTGCCAGTAGTTGGACAGAAAACACTGAAGCTTTCTTT. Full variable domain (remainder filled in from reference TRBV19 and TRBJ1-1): DGGITQSPKYLFRKEGQNVTLSCEQNLNHDAMYWYRQDPGQGLRLIYYSQIVNDFQKGDIAEGYSVSREKKESFPLTVTSAQKNPTAFYLCASSWTENTEAFFGQGTRLTVV.

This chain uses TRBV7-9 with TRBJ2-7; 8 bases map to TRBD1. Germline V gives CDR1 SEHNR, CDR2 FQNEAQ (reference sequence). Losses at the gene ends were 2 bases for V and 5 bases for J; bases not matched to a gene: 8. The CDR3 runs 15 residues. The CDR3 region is CASSLTLTGAHEQYF. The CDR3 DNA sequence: TGTGCCAGCAGCTTAACCCTGACAGGGGCCCACGAGCAGTACTTC. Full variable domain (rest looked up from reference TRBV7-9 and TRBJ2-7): DTGVSQNPRHKITKRGQNVTFRCDPISEHNRLYWYRQTLGQGPEFLTYFQNEAQLEKSRLLSDRFSAERPKGSFSTLEIQRTEQGDSAMYLCASSLTLTGAHEQYFGPGTRLTVT.

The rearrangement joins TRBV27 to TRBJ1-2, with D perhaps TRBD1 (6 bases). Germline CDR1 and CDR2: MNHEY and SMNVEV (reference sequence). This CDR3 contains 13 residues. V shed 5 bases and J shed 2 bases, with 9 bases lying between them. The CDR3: CASSPTGNYGYTF. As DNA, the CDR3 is TGTGCCAGCAGTCCTACAGGGAACTATGGCTACACCTTC.

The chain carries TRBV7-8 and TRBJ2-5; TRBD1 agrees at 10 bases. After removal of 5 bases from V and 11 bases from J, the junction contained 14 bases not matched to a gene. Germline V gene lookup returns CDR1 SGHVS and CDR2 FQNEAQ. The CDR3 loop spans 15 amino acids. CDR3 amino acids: CASSTGQGVGREQYF. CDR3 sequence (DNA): TGTGCCAGCAGCACCGGACAGGGGGTCGGTCGGGAGCAGTACTTC.

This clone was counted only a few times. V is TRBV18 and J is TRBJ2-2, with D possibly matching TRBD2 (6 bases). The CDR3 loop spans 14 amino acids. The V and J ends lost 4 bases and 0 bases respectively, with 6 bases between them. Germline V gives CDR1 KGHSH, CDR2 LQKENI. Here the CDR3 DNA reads TGTGCCAGCTCACGACTAGCGAACACCGGGGAGCTGTTTTTT. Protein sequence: CASSRLANTGELFF.

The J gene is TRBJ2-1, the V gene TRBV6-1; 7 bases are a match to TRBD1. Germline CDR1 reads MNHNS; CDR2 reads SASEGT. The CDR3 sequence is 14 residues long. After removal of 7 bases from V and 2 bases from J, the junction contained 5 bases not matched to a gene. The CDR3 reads CASTRQGTYNEQFF. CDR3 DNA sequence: TGTGCCAGCACCAGACAGGGTACCTACAATGAGCAGTTCTTC.

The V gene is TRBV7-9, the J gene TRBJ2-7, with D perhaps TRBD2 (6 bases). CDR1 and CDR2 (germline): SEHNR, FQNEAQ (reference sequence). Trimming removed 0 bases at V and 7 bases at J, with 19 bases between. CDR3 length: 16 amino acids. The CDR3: CASSLASPGTSIEQYF. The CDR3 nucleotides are TGTGCCAGCAGCTTAGCGTCCCCCGGGACTTCCATTGAGCAGTACTTC. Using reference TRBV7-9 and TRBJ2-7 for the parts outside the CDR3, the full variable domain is DTGVSQNPRHKITKRGQNVTFRCDPISEHNRLYWYRQTLGQGPEFLTYFQNEAQLEKSRLLSDRFSAERPKGSFSTLEIQRTEQGDSAMYLCASSLASPGTSIEQYFGPGTRLTVT.

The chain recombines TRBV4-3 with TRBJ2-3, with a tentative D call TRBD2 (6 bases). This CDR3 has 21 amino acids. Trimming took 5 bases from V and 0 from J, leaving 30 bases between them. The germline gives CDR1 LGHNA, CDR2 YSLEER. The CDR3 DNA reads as TGCGCCAGCAGCGCACGCCATGGGGGGACCACCACCAGTGGGAGCACAGATACGCAGTATTTT. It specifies CASSARHGGTTTSGSTDTQYF.

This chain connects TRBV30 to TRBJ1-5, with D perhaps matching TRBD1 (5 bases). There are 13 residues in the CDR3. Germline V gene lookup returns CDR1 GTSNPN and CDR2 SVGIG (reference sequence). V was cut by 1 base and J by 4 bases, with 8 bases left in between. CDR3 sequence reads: CAWSARDNQPQHF. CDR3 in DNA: TGTGCCTGGAGTGCCAGGGATAATCAGCCCCAGCATTTT.

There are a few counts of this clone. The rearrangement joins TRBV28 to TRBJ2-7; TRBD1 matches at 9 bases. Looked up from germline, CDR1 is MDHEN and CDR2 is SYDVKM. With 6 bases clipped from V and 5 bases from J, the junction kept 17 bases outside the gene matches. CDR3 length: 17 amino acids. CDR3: CASRPPPGQGSRDEQYF. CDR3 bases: TGTGCCAGCAGACCTCCCCCGGGACAGGGTTCTAGAGACGAGCAGTACTTC.

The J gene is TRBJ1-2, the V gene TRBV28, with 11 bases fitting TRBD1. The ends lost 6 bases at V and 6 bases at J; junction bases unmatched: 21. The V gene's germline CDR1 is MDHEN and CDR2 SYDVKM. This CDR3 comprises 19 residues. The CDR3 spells CASSEDRGRKGGQSDGYTF. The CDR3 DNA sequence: TGTGCCAGCAGCGAGGACAGGGGGCGCAAAGGGGGACAATCGGATGGCTACACCTTC.

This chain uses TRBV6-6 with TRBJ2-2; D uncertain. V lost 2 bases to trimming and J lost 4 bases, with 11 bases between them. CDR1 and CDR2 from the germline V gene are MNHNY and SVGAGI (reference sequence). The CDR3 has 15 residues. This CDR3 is CASSYRGSSTGELFF. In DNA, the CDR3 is TGTGCCAGCAGTTACCGCGGTTCGAGCACCGGGGAGCTGTTTTTT.

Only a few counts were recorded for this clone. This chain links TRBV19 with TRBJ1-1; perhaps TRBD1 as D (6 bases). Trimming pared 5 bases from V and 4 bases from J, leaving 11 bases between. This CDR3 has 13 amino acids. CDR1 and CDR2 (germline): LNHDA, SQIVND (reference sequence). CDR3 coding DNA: TGTGCCAGTAGTTGGGGGCTACGCACTGAAGCTTTCTTT. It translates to CASSWGLRTEAFF. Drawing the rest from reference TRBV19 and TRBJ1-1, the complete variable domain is DGGITQSPKYLFRKEGQNVTLSCEQNLNHDAMYWYRQDPGQGLRLIYYSQIVNDFQKGDIAEGYSVSREKKESFPLTVTSAQKNPTAFYLCASSWGLRTEAFFGQGTRLTVV.

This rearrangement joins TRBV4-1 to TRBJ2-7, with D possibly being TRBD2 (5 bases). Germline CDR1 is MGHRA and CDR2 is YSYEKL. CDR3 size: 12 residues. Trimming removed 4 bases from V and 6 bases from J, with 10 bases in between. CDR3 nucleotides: TGCGCCAGCAGCCCGGGGAGAGCCGAGCAGTACTTC. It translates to CASSPGRAEQYF.

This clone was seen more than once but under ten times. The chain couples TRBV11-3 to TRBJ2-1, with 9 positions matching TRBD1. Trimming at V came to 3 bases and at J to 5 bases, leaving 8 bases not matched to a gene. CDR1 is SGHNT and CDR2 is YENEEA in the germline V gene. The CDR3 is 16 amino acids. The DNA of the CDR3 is TGTGCCAGCAGCTTCTCCGGGACAGGGAGGGACAATGAGCAGTTCTTC. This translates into CASSFSGTGRDNEQFF.

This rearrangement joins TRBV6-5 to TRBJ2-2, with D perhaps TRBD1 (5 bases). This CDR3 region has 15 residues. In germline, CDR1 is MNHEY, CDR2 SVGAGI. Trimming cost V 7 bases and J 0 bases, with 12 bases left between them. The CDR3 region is CASTQGPANTGELFF. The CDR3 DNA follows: TGTGCCAGCACCCAGGGCCCCGCGAACACCGGGGAGCTGTTTTTT.

In DNA form, the CDR3 reads TGCGCCAGCAGCCGTTCGACAGGGGGTTTAAATGACATTCAGTACTTC. It is translated as CASSRSTGGLNDIQYF. The rearrangement links TRBV4-3 to TRBJ2-4; 9 nucleotides align to TRBD1. CDR1 is LGHNA and CDR2 is YSLEER in the germline V gene. V shed 4 bases and J 8 bases; nucleotides not matched to a gene: 12. This CDR3 is 16 amino acids long.

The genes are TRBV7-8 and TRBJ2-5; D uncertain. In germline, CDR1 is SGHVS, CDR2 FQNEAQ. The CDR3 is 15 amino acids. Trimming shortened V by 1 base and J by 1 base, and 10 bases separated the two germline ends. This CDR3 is CASSLGLTSQETQYF. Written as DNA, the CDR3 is TGTGCCAGCAGCTTAGGTTTAACATCCCAAGAGACCCAGTACTTC.

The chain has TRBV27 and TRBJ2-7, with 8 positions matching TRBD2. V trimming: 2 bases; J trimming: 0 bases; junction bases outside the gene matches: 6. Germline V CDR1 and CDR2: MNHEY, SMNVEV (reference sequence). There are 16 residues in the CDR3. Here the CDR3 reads CASSLIGGRSSYEQYF. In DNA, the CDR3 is TGTGCCAGCAGTTTAATCGGCGGGAGGAGCTCCTACGAGCAGTACTTC.

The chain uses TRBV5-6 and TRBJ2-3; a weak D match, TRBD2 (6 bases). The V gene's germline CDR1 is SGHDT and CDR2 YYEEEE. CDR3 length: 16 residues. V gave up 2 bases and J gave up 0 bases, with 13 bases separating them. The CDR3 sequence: CASSFLADISTDTQYF. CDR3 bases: TGTGCCAGCAGCTTTTTAGCGGATATTAGCACAGATACGCAGTATTTT.

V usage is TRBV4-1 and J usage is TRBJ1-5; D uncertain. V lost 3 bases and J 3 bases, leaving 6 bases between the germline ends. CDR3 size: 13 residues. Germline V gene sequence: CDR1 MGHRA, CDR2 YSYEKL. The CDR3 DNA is TGCGCCAGCAGCCAGGCTTTCAATCAGCCCCAGCATTTT. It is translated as CASSQAFNQPQHF.

The CDR3 DNA follows: TGTGCCACCAGCAGAGGGACAGTAGAAAAACTGTTTTTT. Translating gives CATSRGTVEKLFF. The chain carries TRBV15 and TRBJ1-4; the D gene is possibly TRBD1 (6 bases). The V gene lost 1 base and the J gene lost 8 bases, with 8 bases spanning the gap. The CDR3 runs to 13 residues. Germline lookup yields CDR1 LNHNV and CDR2 YYDKDF (reference sequence). Looking up the rest from reference TRBV15 and TRBJ1-4 gives the full variable domain: DAMVIQNPRYQVTQFGKPVTLSCSQTLNHNVMYWYQQKSSQAPKLLFHYYDKDFNNEADTPDNFQSRRPNTSFCFLDIRSPGLGDTAMYLCATSRGTVEKLFFGSGTQLSVL.

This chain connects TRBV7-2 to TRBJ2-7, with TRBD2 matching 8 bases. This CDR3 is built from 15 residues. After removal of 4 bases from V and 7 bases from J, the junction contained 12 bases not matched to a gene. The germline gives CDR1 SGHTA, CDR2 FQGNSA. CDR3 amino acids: CASSSRGLGGGEQYF. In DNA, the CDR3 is TGTGCCAGCAGCTCCAGGGGACTAGGGGGTGGAGAGCAGTACTTC.